This passage covers 23 T cell receptor beta chains from one sample sequenced in a study of OX40 agonist ivuxolimab in advanced cancers. Sequencing used immunoSEQ multiplex PCR; TCRdb keeps in-frame clones, though not all of them. The data show over 40,000 clones, 80% to 85% seen once. The sample consisted of CD4+ or CD8+ T cells sorted from blood, taken in a trial of the OX40 agonist ivuxolimab. These receptor sequences come from an adult with an advanced solid tumor such as melanoma, head and neck, liver or kidney cancer.

V is TRBV7-6 and J is TRBJ2-5; D is unresolved. This CDR3 comprises 13 residues. CDR1 and CDR2 from the germline V gene are SGHVS and FNYEAQ. V gave up 1 base and J gave up 0 bases, with 3 bases separating them. Written as DNA, the CDR3 is TGTGCCAGCAGCTTAGTCGACCAAGAGACCCAGTACTTC. Translated, it gives CASSLVDQETQYF.

Only a few counts were recorded for this clone. The gene calls are TRBV27 and TRBJ2-7, with no clear D. This CDR3 region has 11 residues. Germline V lookup: CDR1 MNHEY, CDR2 SMNVEV (reference sequence). V was pared by 7 bases and J by 3 bases, with 7 bases between. The CDR3: CASKNYYEQYF. The CDR3 DNA sequence: TGTGCCAGCAAAAACTACTACGAGCAGTACTTC.

The rearrangement uses TRBV25-1 and TRBJ1-3; TRBD1 agrees at 8 bases. Trimming removed 6 bases from V and 2 bases from J; junction bases left unmatched: 3. The CDR3 is made up of 14 amino acids. Germline values: CDR1 MGHDK, CDR2 SYGVNS. The chain's CDR3 is CASSDRGPGNTIYF. The CDR3 DNA reads TGTGCCAGCAGCGACAGGGGCCCTGGAAACACCATATATTTT.

The chain combines TRBV15 with TRBJ2-1, with D perhaps TRBD1 or TRBD2 (6 bases each). Germline V gene data show CDR1 as LNHNV and CDR2 as YYDKDF (reference sequence). V was cut by 1 base and J by 10 bases, with 11 bases left in between. The CDR3 has 13 residues. CDR3 loop: CATSRGGGGEQFF. As DNA, the CDR3 is TGTGCCACCAGCAGAGGTGGAGGGGGAGAGCAGTTCTTC.

The V gene is TRBV28, the J gene TRBJ1-3, with D perhaps matching TRBD1 (5 bases). Germline V gene data show CDR1 as MDHEN and CDR2 as SYDVKM. V was cut by 5 bases and J by 4 bases, with 12 bases left in between. The CDR3 covers 14 residues. This CDR3 reads CASSRTGDGNTIYF. CDR3 coding DNA: TGTGCCAGCAGTAGAACGGGGGACGGAAACACCATATATTTT.

The chain uses TRBV18 and TRBJ2-7; no clear D gene. The V end lost 4 bases, the J end lost 2 bases, and 12 bases lay between the germline ends. Per germline, CDR1 KGHSH and CDR2 LQKENI. The CDR3 has 14 amino acids. This CDR3 reads CASSRAVGTYEQYF. The CDR3 region has the DNA TGTGCCAGCTCACGGGCTGTAGGAACCTACGAGCAGTACTTC.

The CDR3 DNA reads TGTGCCACCAGCAGAGGAGTTAGCGGGCTAGAGCAGTTCTTC. Its translation: CATSRGVSGLEQFF. This rearrangement joins TRBV15 to TRBJ2-1; TRBD2 matches at 7 bases. The CDR3 covers 14 residues. The V and J ends lost 1 base and 10 bases, in that order; junction bases with no gene match: 7. Germline CDR1 and CDR2: LNHNV and YYDKDF (reference sequence).

The rearrangement links TRBV2 to TRBJ1-1; a possible D gene is TRBD1 (5 bases). CDR3 length: 15 amino acids. V dropped 0 bases and J dropped 7 bases, with 15 bases sitting between them. Germline CDR1 and CDR2: SNHLY and FYNNEI. CDR3 residues: CASSEASILGLEAFF. CDR3 sequence (DNA): TGTGCCAGCAGTGAAGCGTCAATTCTGGGGCTTGAAGCTTTCTTT.

The chain is built from TRBV29-1 and TRBJ1-5; the D is unclear. There are 12 residues in the CDR3. Deletions cut 7 bases from V and 4 bases from J, with 11 bases between. Germline-derived CDR1 and CDR2 are SQVTM and ANQGSEA. CDR3 loop: CSASLGNQPQHF. The CDR3, as DNA: TGCAGCGCCAGCTTGGGGAATCAGCCCCAGCATTTT.

V gene TRBV27 combines with J gene TRBJ2-7, with 12 bases matching TRBD1. The germline V gene encodes CDR1 MNHEY and CDR2 SMNVEV (reference sequence). V shed 6 bases and J 4 bases; nucleotides not matched to a gene: 7. The CDR3 runs to 15 residues. The CDR3 sequence is CASRSQGQGAYEQYF. CDR3 bases: TGTGCCAGCAGGAGCCAGGGACAGGGGGCTTACGAGCAGTACTTC.

The V call is TRBV12-2, the J call TRBJ2-1; TRBD2 was called by the table and not checked on the DNA. TRBV12-2 is an annotated pseudogene. The CDR3 loop spans 20 amino acids. The CDR3 loop is CASRLTWGLAASSWVNEQFF. The CDR3 DNA follows: TGTGCAAGTCGCCTTACCTGGGGACTAGCGGCCTCCTCTTGGGTTAATGAGCAGTTCTTC.

The CDR3 DNA sequence: TGCGCCAGCAGCGCCGGGGGGGCGCCTAGCACAGATACGCAGTATTTT. This encodes CASSAGGAPSTDTQYF. This sequence joins TRBV5-1 and TRBJ2-3; 8 positions match TRBD2. This CDR3 has 16 residues. From germline, CDR1 is SGHRS and CDR2 YFSETQ. With 4 bases clipped from V and 0 bases from J, the junction kept 7 bases outside the gene matches.

This clone was observed once. J is TRBJ2-5 and V is TRBV7-7; weak D call: TRBD2 (6 bases). CDR3 length: 15 amino acids. V was cut by 2 bases and J by 5 bases, with 15 bases left in between. Germline V gene sequence: CDR1 SSHAT, CDR2 FNYEAQ (reference sequence). CDR3 sequence reads: CASSLRFRAGETQYF. The CDR3 DNA follows: TGTGCCAGCAGCTTACGATTCAGGGCGGGGGAGACCCAGTACTTC.

Relative to its sample, this clone is medium-sized (0.01 to 0.1%). This chain's CDR3 is CASRTSASSTDTQYF. In nucleotides, the CDR3 is TGCGCCAGCCGTACTAGCGCCTCTAGCACAGATACGCAGTATTTT. The chain has TRBV10-2 and TRBJ2-3, with 7 bases matching TRBD2. With V trimmed by 8 bases and J by 0 bases, 8 bases remained unmatched. Germline V lookup: CDR1 WSHSY, CDR2 SAAADI. The CDR3 sequence is 15 residues long.

By sample fraction, this clone is medium-sized. The chain uses TRBV7-2 and TRBJ1-1; no reliable D call. V shed 3 bases and J shed 1 base, with 3 bases lying between them. Germline V gene data show CDR1 as SGHTA and CDR2 as FQGNSA. CDR3 length: 12 residues. CDR3: CASSFSNTEAFF. Here the CDR3 DNA reads TGTGCCAGCAGCTTTTCGAACACTGAAGCTTTCTTT.

The V call is TRBV11-3, the J call TRBJ2-6; unclear D gene. V shed 6 bases and J shed 0 bases, with 3 bases lying between them. Per germline, CDR1 SGHNT and CDR2 YENEEA. The CDR3 spans 13 residues. CDR3 loop: CASSPSGANVLTF. For the CDR3, the DNA is TGTGCCAGCAGTCCCTCTGGGGCCAACGTCCTGACTTTC.

V and J are TRBV2 and TRBJ2-1; D is unclear. The CDR3 runs to 12 residues. Trimming stripped 2 bases from V and 8 bases from J, with 7 bases between. Germline CDR1 SNHLY, CDR2 FYNNEI. The CDR3 loop reads CASSESLYEQFF. In nucleotides, the CDR3 is TGTGCCAGCAGTGAATCCTTATATGAGCAGTTCTTC.

The chain links TRBV18 to TRBJ2-3; D is unresolved. The germline gives CDR1 KGHSH, CDR2 LQKENI. The ends were cut back, 2 bases at V and 4 bases at J, with 7 bases in the middle. The CDR3 runs 13 residues. DNA for the CDR3: TGTGCCAGCTCACCAACGACTGCAGATACGCAGTATTTT. It is translated as CASSPTTADTQYF.

This chain uses TRBV28 with TRBJ2-1; 8 nucleotides match TRBD2. This CDR3 region has 20 residues. Germline V gene sequence: CDR1 MDHEN, CDR2 SYDVKM. With 4 bases clipped from V and 1 base from J, the junction kept 18 bases outside the gene matches. The CDR3 here is CASSSLPGLAPPGSYNEQFF. Written as DNA, the CDR3 is TGTGCCAGCAGTTCCCTCCCCGGACTAGCCCCCCCTGGGTCCTACAATGAGCAGTTCTTC.

This chain uses TRBV28 with TRBJ2-2; 11 bases fit TRBD1. V shed 7 bases and J 3 bases; nucleotides not matched to a gene: 1. This CDR3 is built from 14 residues. Germline V lookup: CDR1 MDHEN, CDR2 SYDVKM. CDR3 protein: CASKGQGDTGELFF. In DNA, the CDR3 is TGTGCCAGCAAGGGACAGGGGGACACCGGGGAGCTGTTTTTT. Variable domain in full (rest from reference TRBV28 and TRBJ2-2): DVKVTQSSRYLVKRTGEKVFLECVQDMDHENMFWYRQDPGLGLRLIYFSYDVKMKEKGDIPEGYSVSREKKERFSLILESASTNQTSMYLCASKGQGDTGELFFGEGSRLTVL.

V usage is TRBV7-9 and J usage is TRBJ2-1; TRBD2 matches 7 bases. Germline CDR1 is SEHNR and CDR2 is FQNEAQ (reference sequence). V lost 4 bases and J lost 9; bases outside the gene matches: 12. This CDR3 is built from 15 residues. The CDR3 DNA sequence: TGTGCCAGCAGCTCCCCTAGGGAGGGCCGCGGTGAGCAGTTCTTC. Translated, it gives CASSSPREGRGEQFF.

This clone was seen only once. CDR3 residues: CAIRVRGTDTQYF. Here the CDR3 DNA reads TGTGCCATCAGGGTCAGGGGCACAGATACGCAGTATTTT. The chain uses TRBV10-3 and TRBJ2-3; tentatively, D is TRBD1 (5 bases). V was pared by 6 bases and J by 1 base, with 8 bases between. This CDR3 region has 13 residues. Germline-derived CDR1 and CDR2 are ENHRY and SYGVKD.

The chain couples TRBV7-2 to TRBJ2-2, with 8 bases aligning to TRBD2. The V segment lost 3 bases and the J segment 5 bases; nucleotides outside the gene matches: 5. CDR3 length equals 15 residues. Germline CDR1 reads SGHTA; CDR2 reads FQGNSA. CDR3 coding DNA: TGTGCCAGCAGCTTTAGTAGCGGGAAAACCGGGGAGCTGTTTTTT. This translates into CASSFSSGKTGELFF.